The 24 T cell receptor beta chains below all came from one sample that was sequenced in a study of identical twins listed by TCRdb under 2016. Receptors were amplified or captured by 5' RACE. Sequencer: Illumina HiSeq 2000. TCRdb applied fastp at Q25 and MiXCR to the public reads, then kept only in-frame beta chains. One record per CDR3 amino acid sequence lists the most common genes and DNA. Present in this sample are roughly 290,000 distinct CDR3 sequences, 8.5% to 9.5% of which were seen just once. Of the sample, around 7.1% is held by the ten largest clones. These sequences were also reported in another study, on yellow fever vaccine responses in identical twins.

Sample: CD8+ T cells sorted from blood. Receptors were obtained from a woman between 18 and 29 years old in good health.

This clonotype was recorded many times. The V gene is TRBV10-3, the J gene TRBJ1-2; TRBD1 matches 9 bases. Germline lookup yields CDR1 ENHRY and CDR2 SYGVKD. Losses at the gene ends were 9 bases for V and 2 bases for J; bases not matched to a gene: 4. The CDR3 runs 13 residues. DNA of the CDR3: TGTGCCATAACCGGGACAGGGAACTATGGCTACACCTTC. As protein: CAITGTGNYGYTF.

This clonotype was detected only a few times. The CDR3 sequence is CSVPRAGAHEQFF. For the CDR3, the DNA is TGCAGCGTACCAAGAGCGGGAGCCCATGAGCAGTTCTTC. This sequence joins TRBV29-1 and TRBJ2-1; 8 bases agree with TRBD2. CDR1 is SQVTM and CDR2 is ANQGSEA in the germline V gene. The trim removed 6 bases at V and 8 bases at J, leaving 9 bases unmatched. This CDR3 contains 13 residues.

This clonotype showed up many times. DNA of the CDR3: TGTGCCAGCAGTGAAGGACAGGACCCTTTCTACGAGCAGTACTTC. The encoded protein is CASSEGQDPFYEQYF. V gene TRBV6-1 combines with J gene TRBJ2-7; the D gene is possibly TRBD1 (6 bases). The V gene lost 1 base and the J gene lost 3 bases, with 13 bases spanning the gap. Looked up from germline, CDR1 is MNHNS and CDR2 is SASEGT. There are 15 residues in the CDR3.

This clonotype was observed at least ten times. The CDR3, as DNA: TGCGCCAGCAGCTTGTTTGGTGGAAACTACGAGCAGTACTTC. It yields the protein CASSLFGGNYEQYF. The gene calls are TRBV5-1 and TRBJ2-7; no definite D call. This CDR3 spans 14 amino acids. The V and J ends lost 1 base and 3 bases respectively, with 11 bases between them. Germline V gene data show CDR1 as SGHRS and CDR2 as YFSETQ. Together with reference TRBV5-1 and TRBJ2-7, the CDR3 gives the full variable domain: KAGVTQTPRYLIKTRGQQVTLSCSPISGHRSVSWYQQTPGQGLQFLFEYFSETQRNKGNFPGRFSGRQFSNSRSEMNVSTLELGDSALYLCASSLFGGNYEQYFGPGTRLTVT.

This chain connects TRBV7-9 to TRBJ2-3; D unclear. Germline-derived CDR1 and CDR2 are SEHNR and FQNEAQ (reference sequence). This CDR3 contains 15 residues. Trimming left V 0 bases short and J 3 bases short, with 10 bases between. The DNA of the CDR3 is TGTGCCAGCAGCTTAGCGGTCGGAGAAACAGATACGCAGTATTTT. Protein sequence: CASSLAVGETDTQYF.

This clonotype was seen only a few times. The CDR3 loop is CASSQVLADRDFTNEQFF. In DNA form, the CDR3 reads TGTGCCAGCAGCCAAGTTTTGGCCGACAGGGACTTCACCAATGAGCAGTTCTTC. J is TRBJ2-1 and V is TRBV14; the D gene is possibly TRBD1 (7 bases). V was shortened by 1 base and J by 6 bases, with 22 bases between the two germline ends. Germline values: CDR1 SGHDN, CDR2 FVKESK. The CDR3 is made up of 18 amino acids. The full variable domain, with the rest looked up from reference TRBV14 and TRBJ2-1, is EAGVTQFPSHSVIEKGQTVTLRCDPISGHDNLYWYRRVMGKEIKFLLHFVKESKQDESGMPNNRFLAERTGGTYSTLKVQPAELEDSGVYFCASSQVLADRDFTNEQFFGPGTRLTVL.

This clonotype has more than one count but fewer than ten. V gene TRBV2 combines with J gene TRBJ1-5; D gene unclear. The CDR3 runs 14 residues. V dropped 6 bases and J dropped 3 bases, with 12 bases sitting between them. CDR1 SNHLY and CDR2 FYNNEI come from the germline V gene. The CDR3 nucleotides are TGTGCCAGCAGCGTCGACACCCTCAATCAGCCCCAGCATTTT. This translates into CASSVDTLNQPQHF.

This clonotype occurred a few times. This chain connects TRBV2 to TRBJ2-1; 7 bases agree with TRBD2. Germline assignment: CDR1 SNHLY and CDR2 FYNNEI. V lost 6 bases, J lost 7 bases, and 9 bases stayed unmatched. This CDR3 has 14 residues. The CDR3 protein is CASRSSGVVNEQFF. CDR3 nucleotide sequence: TGTGCCAGCAGATCAAGCGGGGTGGTTAATGAGCAGTTCTTC.

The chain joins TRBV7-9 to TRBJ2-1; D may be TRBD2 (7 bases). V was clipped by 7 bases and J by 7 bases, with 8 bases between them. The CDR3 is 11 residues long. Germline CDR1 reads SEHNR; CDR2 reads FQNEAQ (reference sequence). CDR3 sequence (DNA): TGTGCCAGCAAGGGGGGGAATGAGCAGTTCTTC. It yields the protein CASKGGNEQFF.

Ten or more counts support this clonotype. CDR3 amino acids: CASSPQGPIGTSGVEQFF. The CDR3 nucleotides read TGTGCCAGCAGCCCACAGGGCCCAATCGGGACTAGCGGGGTAGAGCAGTTCTTC. This chain links TRBV11-2 with TRBJ2-1; 13 bases fit TRBD2. The CDR3 covers 18 residues. The germline V gene encodes CDR1 SGHAT and CDR2 FQNNGV. The ends lost 5 bases at V and 10 bases at J; junction bases unmatched: 17.

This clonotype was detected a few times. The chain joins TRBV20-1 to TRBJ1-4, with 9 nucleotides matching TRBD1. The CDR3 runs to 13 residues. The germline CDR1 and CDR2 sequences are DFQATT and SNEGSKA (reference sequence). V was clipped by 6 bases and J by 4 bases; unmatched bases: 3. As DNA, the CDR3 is TGCAGTGCCACAGGGGGCTATAATGAAAAACTGTTTTTT. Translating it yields CSATGGYNEKLFF.

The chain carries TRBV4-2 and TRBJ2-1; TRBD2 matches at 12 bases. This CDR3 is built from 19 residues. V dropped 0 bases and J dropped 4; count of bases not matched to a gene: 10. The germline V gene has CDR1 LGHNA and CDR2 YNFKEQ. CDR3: CASSQEPPSGGVYYNEQFF. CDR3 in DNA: TGTGCCAGCAGCCAAGAGCCCCCTAGCGGGGGGGTTTATTACAATGAGCAGTTCTTC.

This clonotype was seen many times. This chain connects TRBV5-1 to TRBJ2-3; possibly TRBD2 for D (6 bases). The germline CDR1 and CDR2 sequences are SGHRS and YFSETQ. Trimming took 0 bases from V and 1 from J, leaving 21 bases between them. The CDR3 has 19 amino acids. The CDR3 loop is CASSLVGSGEFQGTDTQYF. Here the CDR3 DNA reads TGCGCCAGCAGCTTGGTGGGTAGCGGAGAATTTCAGGGCACAGATACGCAGTATTTT. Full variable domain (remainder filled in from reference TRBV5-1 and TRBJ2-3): KAGVTQTPRYLIKTRGQQVTLSCSPISGHRSVSWYQQTPGQGLQFLFEYFSETQRNKGNFPGRFSGRQFSNSRSEMNVSTLELGDSALYLCASSLVGSGEFQGTDTQYFGPGTRLTVL.

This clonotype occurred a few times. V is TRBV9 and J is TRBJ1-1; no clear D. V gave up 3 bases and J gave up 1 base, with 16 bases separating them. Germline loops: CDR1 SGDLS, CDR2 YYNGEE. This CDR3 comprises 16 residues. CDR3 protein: CASSGGIETSNTEAFF. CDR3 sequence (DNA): TGTGCCAGCAGCGGCGGGATTGAAACTTCGAACACTGAAGCTTTCTTT.

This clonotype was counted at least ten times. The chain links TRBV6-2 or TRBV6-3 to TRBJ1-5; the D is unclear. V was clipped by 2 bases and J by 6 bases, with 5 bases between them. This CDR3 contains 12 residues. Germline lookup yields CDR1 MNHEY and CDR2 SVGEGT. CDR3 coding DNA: TGTGCCAGCAGTTACGATAGTCAGCCCCAGCATTTT. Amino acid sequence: CASSYDSQPQHF.

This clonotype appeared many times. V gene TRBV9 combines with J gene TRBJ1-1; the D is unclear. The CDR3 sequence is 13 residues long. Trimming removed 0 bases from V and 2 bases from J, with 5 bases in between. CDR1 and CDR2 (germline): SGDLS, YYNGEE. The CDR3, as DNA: TGTGCCAGCAGCGTAGGCACTAACACTGAAGCTTTCTTT. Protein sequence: CASSVGTNTEAFF.

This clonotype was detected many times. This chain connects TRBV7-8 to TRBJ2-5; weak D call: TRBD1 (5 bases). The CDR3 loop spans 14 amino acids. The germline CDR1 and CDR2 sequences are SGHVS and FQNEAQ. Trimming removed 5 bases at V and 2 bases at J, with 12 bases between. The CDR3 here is CASSPQTEQETQYF. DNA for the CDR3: TGTGCCAGCAGCCCACAGACAGAGCAAGAGACCCAGTACTTC.

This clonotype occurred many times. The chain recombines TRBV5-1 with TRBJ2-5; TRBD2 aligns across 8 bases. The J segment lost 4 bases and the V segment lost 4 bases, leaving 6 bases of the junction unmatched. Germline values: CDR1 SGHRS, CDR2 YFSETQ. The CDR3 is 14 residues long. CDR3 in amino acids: CASSPGLAVETQYF. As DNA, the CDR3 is TGCGCCAGCAGCCCAGGACTAGCAGTAGAGACCCAGTACTTC. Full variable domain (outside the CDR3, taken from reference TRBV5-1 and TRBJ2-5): KAGVTQTPRYLIKTRGQQVTLSCSPISGHRSVSWYQQTPGQGLQFLFEYFSETQRNKGNFPGRFSGRQFSNSRSEMNVSTLELGDSALYLCASSPGLAVETQYFGPGTRLLVL.

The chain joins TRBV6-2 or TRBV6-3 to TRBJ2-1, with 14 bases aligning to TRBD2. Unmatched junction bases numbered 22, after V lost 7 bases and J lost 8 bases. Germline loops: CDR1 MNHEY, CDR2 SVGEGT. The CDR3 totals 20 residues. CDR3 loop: CASTEAGGKGLAGGVDEQFF. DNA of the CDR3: TGTGCCAGCACCGAGGCGGGCGGAAAAGGACTAGCGGGAGGAGTCGATGAGCAGTTCTTC.

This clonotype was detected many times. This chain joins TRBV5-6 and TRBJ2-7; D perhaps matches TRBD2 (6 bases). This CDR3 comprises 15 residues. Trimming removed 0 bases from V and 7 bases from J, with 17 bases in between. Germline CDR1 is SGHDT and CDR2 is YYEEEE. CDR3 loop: CASSLEWRDLGEQYF. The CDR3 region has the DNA TGTGCCAGCAGCTTGGAGTGGCGGGATCTCGGGGAGCAGTACTTC.

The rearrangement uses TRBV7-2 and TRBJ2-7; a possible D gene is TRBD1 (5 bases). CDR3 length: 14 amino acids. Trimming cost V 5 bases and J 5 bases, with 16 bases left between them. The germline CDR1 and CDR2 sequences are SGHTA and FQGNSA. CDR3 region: CASSMPRRDHEQYF. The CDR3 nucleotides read TGTGCCAGCAGCATGCCCCGCAGGGATCACGAGCAGTACTTC.

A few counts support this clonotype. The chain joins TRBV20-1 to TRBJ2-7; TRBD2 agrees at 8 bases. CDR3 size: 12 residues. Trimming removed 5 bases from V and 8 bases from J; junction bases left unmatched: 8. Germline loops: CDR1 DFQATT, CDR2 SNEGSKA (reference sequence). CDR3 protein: CSAARTSPKQYF. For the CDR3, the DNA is TGCAGTGCTGCCAGGACTAGCCCCAAGCAGTACTTC.

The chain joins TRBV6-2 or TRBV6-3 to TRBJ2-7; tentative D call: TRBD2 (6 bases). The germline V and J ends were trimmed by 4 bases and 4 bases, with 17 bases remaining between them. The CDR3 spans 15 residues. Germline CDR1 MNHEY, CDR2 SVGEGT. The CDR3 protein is CASSSLGTLLYEQYF. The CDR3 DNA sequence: TGTGCCAGCAGTTCACTCGGGACTTTATTGTACGAGCAGTACTTC.

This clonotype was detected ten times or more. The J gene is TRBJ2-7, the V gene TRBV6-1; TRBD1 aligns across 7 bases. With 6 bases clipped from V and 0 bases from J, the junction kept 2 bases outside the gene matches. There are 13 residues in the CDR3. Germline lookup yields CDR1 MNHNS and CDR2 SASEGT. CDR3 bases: TGTGCCAGCAGAGGGACAGCCTCCTACGAGCAGTACTTC. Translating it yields CASRGTASYEQYF.